The present entry profiles one T cell receptor beta chain with its context. V lost 0 bases to trimming and J lost 5 bases, with 11 bases between them. Germline-derived CDR1 and CDR2 are SGDLS and YYNGEE. This CDR3 region has 14 residues. These data are taken from a study of PD-L1 blockade in urothelial cancer. Study-level information: Blood analyses occurred 3 weeks (second dose) and 6 weeks post treatment start.

The time point is: peripheral blood 6 weeks after treatment start. Each patient's cancer was a locally advanced or metastatic urothelial carcinoma. Each PCR contained spiked-in synthetic TCR analog templates. TCRdb keeps only in-frame clones here, not all; method: immunoSEQ multiplex PCR. The table lists 60,000 to 80,000 clones, about 90% of them singletons. This receptor was obtained from a man between 60 and 75 years old with urothelial cancer. The gene calls are TRBV9 and TRBJ1-1; possibly TRBD1 for D (6 bases). Sequences were derived from PBMCs, sampled around atezolizumab (anti-PD-L1) treatment. CDR3 bases: TGTGCCAGCAGCGTAGCTAGGGGGGGGACTGAAGCTTTCTTT. Residues: CASSVARGGTEAFF.